Listed below are T cell receptor beta chains from one sample, sequenced in a study of blood T cell repertoires in COVID-19. Clones were read by immunoSEQ multiplex PCR, and TCRdb kept only the in-frame ones, dropping some. This sample has a few hundred thousand clones; roughly 88% occur once, and the top ten carry about 0.7%. Sequencing was performed on peripheral blood. The source of these receptors is a human donor in a cohort sampled during active COVID-19. Each CDR3 is given with its conserved first and last residue. The order of the fields is D gene, clone size, CDR3 length, J gene, V gene, CDR3 protein, CDR3 DNA. D genes are given only for firm matches. Some rows have no size entry. The others give once, few or many, or a class for an expanded clone.

>.|once|14|TRBJ2-7|TRBV7-2
CASSRGGQVKEQYF
TGTGCCAGCAGTCGCGGGGGACAGGTGAAAGAGCAGTACTTC
>.|.|14|TRBJ1-1|TRBV18
CASSTDSANTEAFF
TGTGCCAGCTCGACCGACAGTGCGAACACTGAAGCTTTCTTT
>TRBD1|.|13|TRBJ2-7|TRBV6-5
CASRWDSTYEQYF
TGTGCCAGCAGATGGGACAGCACCTACGAGCAGTACTTC
>.|.|15|TRBJ1-5|TRBV7-2
CASSPLRGYNQPQHF
TGTGCCAGCAGCCCACTCCGAGGGTACAATCAGCCCCAGCATTTT
>TRBD1|.|18|TRBJ1-6|TRBV28
CASSPYFRDRGPNSPLHF
TGTGCCAGCAGTCCATACTTCCGGGACAGGGGGCCCAATTCACCCCTCCACTTT
>.|.|15|TRBJ1-1|TRBV5-4
CASSPPTGEATEAFF
TGTGCCAGCAGCCCCCCGACGGGGGAGGCCACTGAAGCTTTCTTT
>TRBD2|.|16|TRBJ2-3|TRBV6-4
CASSPVAGGFTDTQYF
TGTGCCAGCAGTCCTGTAGCGGGAGGGTTCACAGATACGCAGTATTTT
>.|.|14|TRBJ1-2|TRBV6-5
CASSYSTGTYGYTF
TGTGCCAGCAGTTACTCAACAGGGACCTATGGCTACACCTTC
>TRBD1|.|14|TRBJ2-7|TRBV19
CASSTGDSSYEQYF
TGTGCCAGTAGTACCGGGGACAGCTCCTACGAGCAGTACTTC
>TRBD1|once|14|TRBJ1-3|TRBV24-1
CATTGDHLGNTIYF
TGTGCCACGACAGGGGATCATCTCGGAAACACCATATATTTT
>TRBD1|once|15|TRBJ1-5|TRBV6-4
CASSEGTGGGQPQHF
TGTGCCAGCAGTGAAGGGACAGGGGGCGGTCAGCCCCAGCATTTT
>TRBD2|.|16|TRBJ2-7|TRBV5-4
CASSLGLAGVMYEQYF
TGTGCCAGCAGCCTGGGACTAGCGGGAGTAATGTACGAGCAGTACTTC
>.|.|11|TRBJ2-7|TRBV28
CASSSRYEQYF
TGTGCCAGCAGTTCGAGGTACGAGCAGTACTTC
>TRBD1|.|13|TRBJ2-1|TRBV10-1
CASTSGQGNEQFF
TGCGCCAGCACCTCGGGACAGGGCAATGAGCAGTTCTTC
>TRBD2|.|15|TRBJ2-7|TRBV6-5
CASSFGLAASYEQYF
TGTGCCAGCAGTTTCGGACTAGCGGCTTCCTACGAGCAGTACTTC
>.|.|13|TRBJ1-4|TRBV5-1
CASSLGGSEKLFF
TGCGCCAGCAGCTTGGGGGGCAGTGAAAAACTGTTTTTT
>.|few|10|TRBJ1-2|TRBV20-1
CSANQYGYTF
TGCAGTGCTAATCAGTATGGCTACACCTTC
>TRBD1|.|14|TRBJ1-2|TRBV25-1
CASSGDRGRGGYTF
TGTGCCAGCAGTGGGGACAGGGGGCGTGGTGGCTACACCTTC
>TRBD1|.|15|TRBJ2-7|TRBV11-2
CASSQRQGGSYEQYF
TGTGCCAGCAGCCAAAGACAGGGCGGCTCCTACGAGCAGTACTTC
>.|once|13|TRBJ1-1|TRBV27
CASSLGRGTEAFF
TGTGCCAGCAGCCTAGGACGGGGCACTGAAGCTTTCTTT
>.|.|14|TRBJ2-3|TRBV18
CASSPPRNTDTQYF
TGTGCCAGCTCACCCCCCAGGAACACAGATACGCAGTATTTT
>.|.|12|TRBJ1-5|TRBV5-4
CASSYMNQPQHF
TGTGCCAGCAGCTACATGAATCAGCCCCAGCATTTT
>TRBD1|.|14|TRBJ2-5|TRBV11-2
CASSLTTGKETQYF
TGTGCCAGCAGCTTAACGACAGGGAAAGAGACCCAGTACTTC
>.|.|16|TRBJ1-2|TRBV5-4
CASSSAGQSFGYGYTF
TGTGCCAGCAGCTCCGCAGGGCAGAGTTTTGGCTATGGCTACACCTTC
>TRBD1|.|15|TRBJ2-7|TRBV25-1
CASRPSGQGAREQYF
TGTGCCAGCCGGCCGTCGGGACAGGGGGCGCGGGAGCAGTACTTC
>TRBD1|.|15|TRBJ1-5|TRBV19
CASSRQGSGNQPQHF
TGTGCCAGTAGTCGACAGGGGTCGGGCAATCAGCCCCAGCATTTT
>.|few|15|TRBJ2-3|TRBV10-1
CASSEQRQVPDTQYF
TGCGCCAGCAGTGAGCAACGACAGGTCCCAGATACGCAGTATTTT
>.|.|11|TRBJ2-3|TRBV19
CASSKEVTQYF
TGTGCCAGTAGTAAGGAGGTTACGCAGTATTTT
>.|.|15|TRBJ2-3|TRBV6-9
CASSAPGTRTDTQYF
TGTGCCAGCAGTGCCCCTGGGACTCGCACAGATACGCAGTATTTT
>.|.|14|TRBJ1-2|TRBV25-1
CASSDHRLPYGYTF
TGTGCCAGCAGTGATCACAGGCTCCCCTATGGCTACACCTTC
>TRBD2|once|14|TRBJ2-7|TRBV7-2
CASSLGGGPYEQYF
TGTGCCAGCAGCTTAGGGGGGGGTCCCTACGAGCAGTACTTC
>.|.|14|TRBJ2-2|TRBV9
CAGPWGGLTGELFF
TGTGCCGGCCCCTGGGGGGGCCTCACCGGGGAGCTGTTTTTT
>TRBD2|.|18|TRBJ2-1|TRBV19
CASSRILAGPLSYNEQFF
TGTGCCAGTAGTAGGATTTTAGCGGGTCCCCTTTCCTACAATGAGCAGTTCTTC
>TRBD1|.|13|TRBJ1-2|TRBV12-3/TRBV12-4
CASSLGRGYGYTF
TGTGCCAGCAGTCTGGGCAGGGGGTATGGCTACACCTTC
>.|.|20|TRBJ2-3|TRBV1
CTSSQDWGHQAGGPSDTQYF
TGCACCAGCAGCCAAGATTGGGGACACCAAGCGGGGGGGCCTTCAGATACGCAGTATTTT
>TRBD2|.|16|TRBJ2-3|TRBV5-1
CASSHASGRGALAQYF
TGCGCCAGCAGTCATGCTAGCGGGAGGGGGGCTTTGGCGCAGTATTTT
>.|.|11|TRBJ2-7|TRBV7-8
CASSSAYEQYF
TGTGCCAGCAGCTCCGCCTACGAGCAGTACTTC
>.|.|13|TRBJ1-5|TRBV6-5
CASLDHRDQPQHF
TGTGCCAGCCTCGATCACCGGGATCAGCCCCAGCATTTT
>TRBD2|.|16|TRBJ2-5|TRBV10-3
CAISRRVAGDQETQYF
TGTGCCATCAGCCGCCGGGTAGCGGGGGATCAAGAGACCCAGTACTTC
>TRBD2|once|15|TRBJ2-5|TRBV7-2
CASSLVWTSDETQYF
TGTGCCAGCAGCTTAGTGTGGACTAGCGACGAGACCCAGTACTTC
>TRBD1|once|14|TRBJ1-2|TRBV5-1
CASSFLDRAYGYTF
TGCGCCAGCAGCTTCTTGGACAGGGCCTATGGCTACACCTTC
>.|.|13|TRBJ1-1|TRBV5-1
CASNLRGDTEAFF
TGCGCCAGCAACCTCAGGGGAGACACTGAAGCTTTCTTT